The text below deals with one T cell receptor (beta chain). Its antigen is unknown. Some clones are missing from TCRdb's copy, which holds only in-frame ones; the method was immunoSEQ multiplex PCR. The sample lists about 420,000 clones, more than 75% seen once, with 3.6% in the top ten. In germline, CDR1 is SGHNT, CDR2 YYREEE (reference sequence). The ends lost 1 base at V and 6 bases at J; junction bases unmatched: 4. This CDR3 comprises 15 residues. Treatment meaning: roughly 19 received Ad26.COV2.S at low or high dose, single or two shots; five or six received placebo; per-sample allocation not given. Samples analyzed were those drawn on day 63 after the first vaccine or placebo injection. The data stem from a study of Ad26.COV2.S vaccination and SARS-CoV-2 variants. At the level of the study: Ad26.COV2.S was injected intramuscularly once or twice, 56 days apart. General observations from the study: Responses of spike-specific T cells (both CD8+ and CD4+) reportedly showed substantial breadth after vaccination.

V usage is TRBV5-4 and J usage is TRBJ2-2; 9 positions agree with TRBD1. This receptor was taken from a person aged 18 to 59 who received the Ad26.COV2.S COVID-19 vaccine or a placebo. This material consisted of peripheral blood, taken in a trial of Ad26.COV2.S vaccine versus placebo. The CDR3, as DNA: TGTGCCAGCAGCTTGCCGGGACAGGGCGCCGGGGAGCTGTTTTTT. It is translated as CASSLPGQGAGELFF.